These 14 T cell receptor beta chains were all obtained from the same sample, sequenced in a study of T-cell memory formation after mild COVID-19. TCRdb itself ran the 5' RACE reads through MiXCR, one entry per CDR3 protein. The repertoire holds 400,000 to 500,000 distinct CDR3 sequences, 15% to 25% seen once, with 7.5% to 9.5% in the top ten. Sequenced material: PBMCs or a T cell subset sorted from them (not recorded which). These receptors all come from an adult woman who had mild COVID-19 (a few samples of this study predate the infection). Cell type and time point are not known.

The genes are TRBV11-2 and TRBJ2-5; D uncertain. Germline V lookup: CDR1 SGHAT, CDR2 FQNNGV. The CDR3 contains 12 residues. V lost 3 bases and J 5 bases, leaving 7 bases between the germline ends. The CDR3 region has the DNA TGTGCCAGCAGCTTCGGAGAGGAGACCCAGTACTTC. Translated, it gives CASSFGEETQYF.

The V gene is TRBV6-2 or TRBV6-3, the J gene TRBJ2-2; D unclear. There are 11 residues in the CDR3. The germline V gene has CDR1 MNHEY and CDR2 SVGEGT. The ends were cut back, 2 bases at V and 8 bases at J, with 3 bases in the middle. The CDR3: CASSYQGELFF. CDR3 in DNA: TGTGCCAGCAGTTACCAGGGGGAGCTGTTTTTT.

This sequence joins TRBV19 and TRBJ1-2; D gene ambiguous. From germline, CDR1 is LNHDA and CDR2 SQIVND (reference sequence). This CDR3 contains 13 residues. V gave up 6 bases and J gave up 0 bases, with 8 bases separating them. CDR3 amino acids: CASRTTPNYGYTF. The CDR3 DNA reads TGTGCCAGTAGGACTACCCCTAACTATGGCTACACCTTC.

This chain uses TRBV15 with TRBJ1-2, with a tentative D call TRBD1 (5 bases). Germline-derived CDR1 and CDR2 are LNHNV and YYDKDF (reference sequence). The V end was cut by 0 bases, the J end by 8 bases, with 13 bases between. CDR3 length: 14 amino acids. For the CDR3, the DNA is TGTGCCACCAGCAGAGATCAGGGCTTAGGGGGCTACACCTTC. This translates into CATSRDQGLGGYTF.

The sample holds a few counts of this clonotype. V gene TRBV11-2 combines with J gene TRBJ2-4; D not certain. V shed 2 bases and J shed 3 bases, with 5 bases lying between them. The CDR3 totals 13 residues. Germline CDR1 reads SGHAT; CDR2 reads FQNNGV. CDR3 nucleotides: TGTGCCAGCAGCTTACTAGTCAAAAACATTCAGTACTTC. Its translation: CASSLLVKNIQYF.

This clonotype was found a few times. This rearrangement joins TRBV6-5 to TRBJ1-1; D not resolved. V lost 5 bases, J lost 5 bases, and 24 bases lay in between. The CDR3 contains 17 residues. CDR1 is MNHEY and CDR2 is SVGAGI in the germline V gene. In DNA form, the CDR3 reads TGTGCCAGCAGTAATCCCCCCTGGAGTAGAGAACAAACTGAAGCTTTCTTT. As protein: CASSNPPWSREQTEAFF.

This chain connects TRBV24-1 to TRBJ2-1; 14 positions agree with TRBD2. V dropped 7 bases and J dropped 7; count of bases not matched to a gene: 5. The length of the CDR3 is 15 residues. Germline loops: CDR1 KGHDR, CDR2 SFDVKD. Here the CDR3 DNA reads TGTGCCACCAGCCGCGGGACTAGCGGGAGAAATGAGCAGTTCTTC. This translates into CATSRGTSGRNEQFF.

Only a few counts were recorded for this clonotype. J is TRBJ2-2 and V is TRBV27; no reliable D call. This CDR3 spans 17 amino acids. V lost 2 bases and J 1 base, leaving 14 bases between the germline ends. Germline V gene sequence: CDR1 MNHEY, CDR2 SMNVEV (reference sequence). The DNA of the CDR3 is TGTGCCAGCAGTTTAGCCTCAACTGCATTGAACACCGGGGAGCTGTTTTTT. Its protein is CASSLASTALNTGELFF.

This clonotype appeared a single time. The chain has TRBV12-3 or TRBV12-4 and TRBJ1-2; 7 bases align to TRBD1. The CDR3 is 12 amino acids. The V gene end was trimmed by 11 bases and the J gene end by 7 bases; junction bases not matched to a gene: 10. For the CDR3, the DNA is TGTGCCGTGTCAGGGGGTACGGCTGGCTACACCTTC. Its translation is CAVSGGTAGYTF.

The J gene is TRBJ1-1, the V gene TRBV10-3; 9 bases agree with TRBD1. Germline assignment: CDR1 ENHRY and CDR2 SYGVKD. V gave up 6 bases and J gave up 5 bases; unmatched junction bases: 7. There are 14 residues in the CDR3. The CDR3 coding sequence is TGTGCCATCAGAACGCCGGACAGGGGTACTGAAGCTTTCTTT. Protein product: CAIRTPDRGTEAFF.

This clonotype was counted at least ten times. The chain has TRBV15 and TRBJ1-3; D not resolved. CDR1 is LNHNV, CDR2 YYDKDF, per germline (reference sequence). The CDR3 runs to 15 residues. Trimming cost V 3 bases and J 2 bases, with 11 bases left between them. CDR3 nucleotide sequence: TGTGCCACCAGCAGGGAGGTTACAGCTGGAAACACCATATATTTT. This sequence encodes CATSREVTAGNTIYF.

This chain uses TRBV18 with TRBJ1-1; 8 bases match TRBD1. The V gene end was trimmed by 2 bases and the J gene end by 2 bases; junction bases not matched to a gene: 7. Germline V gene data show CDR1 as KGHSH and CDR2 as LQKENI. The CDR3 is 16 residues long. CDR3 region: CASSPEDRVYNTEAFF. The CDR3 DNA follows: TGTGCCAGCTCACCAGAGGACAGGGTATACAACACTGAAGCTTTCTTT.

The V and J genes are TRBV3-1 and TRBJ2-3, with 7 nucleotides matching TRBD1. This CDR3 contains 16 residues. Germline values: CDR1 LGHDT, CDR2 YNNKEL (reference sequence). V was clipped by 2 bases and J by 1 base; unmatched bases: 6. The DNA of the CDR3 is TGTGCCAGCAGCCAAAACCCAGGACAGGGCACAGATACGCAGTATTTT. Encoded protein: CASSQNPGQGTDTQYF.

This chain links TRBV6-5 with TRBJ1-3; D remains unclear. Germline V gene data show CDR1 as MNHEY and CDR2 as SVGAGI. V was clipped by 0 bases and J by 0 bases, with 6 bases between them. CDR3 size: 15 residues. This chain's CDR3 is CASSYSWSSGNTIYF. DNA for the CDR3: TGTGCCAGCAGTTACTCGTGGTCCTCTGGAAACACCATATATTTT.